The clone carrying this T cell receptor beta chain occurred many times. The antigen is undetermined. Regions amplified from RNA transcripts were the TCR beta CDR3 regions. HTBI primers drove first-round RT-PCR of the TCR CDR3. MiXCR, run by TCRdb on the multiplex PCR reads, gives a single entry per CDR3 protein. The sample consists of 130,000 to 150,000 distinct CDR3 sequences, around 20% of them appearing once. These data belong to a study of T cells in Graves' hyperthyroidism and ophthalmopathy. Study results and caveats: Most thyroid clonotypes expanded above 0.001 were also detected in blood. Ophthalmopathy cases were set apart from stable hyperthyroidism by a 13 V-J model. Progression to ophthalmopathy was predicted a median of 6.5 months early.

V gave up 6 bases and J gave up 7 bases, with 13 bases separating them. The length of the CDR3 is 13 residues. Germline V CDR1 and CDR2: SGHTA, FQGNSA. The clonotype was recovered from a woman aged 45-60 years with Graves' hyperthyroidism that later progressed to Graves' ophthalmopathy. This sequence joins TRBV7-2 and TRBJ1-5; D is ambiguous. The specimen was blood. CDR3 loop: CASSRRAGQPQHF. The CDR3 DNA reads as TGTGCCAGCAGTCGCCGGGCAGGCCAGCCCCAGCATTTT.